This is a list of T cell receptor beta chains from one sample in a study of cytomegalovirus exposure and HLA in healthy donors. Some clones are missing from TCRdb's copy, which holds only in-frame ones; the method was immunoSEQ multiplex PCR. The table lists 220,000 or so clones, 70% to 85% of them singletons. The sample taken for sequencing was PBMCs. The receptors here all came from a man in his forties or fifties in good health and CMV-seronegative. The CDR3 runs from the conserved cysteine through the conserved F or W. The D gene is left open where the match is weak. Clone size is not always given. Where it is, it says once, few, many or a class for expanded clones.

size,J,length,D,V,DNA,CDR3
NA,TRBJ2-5,16,NA,TRBV5-1,TGCGCCAGCAGCTTGTCCCAGACTAGGATCCAAGAGACCCAGTACTTC,CASSLSQTRIQETQYF
few,TRBJ1-2,14,TRBD1,TRBV5-6,TGTGCCACCGGGACCGGGACAGGGATGTATGGCTACACCTTC,CATGTGTGMYGYTF
few,TRBJ1-1,14,NA,TRBV5-1,TGCGCCAGCAGCTGGGGGACACCGAACACTGAAGCTTTCTTT,CASSWGTPNTEAFF
NA,TRBJ2-7,15,NA,TRBV18,TGTGCCAGCTCACAAGGGACGGGCGGGATCTACGAGCAGTACTTC,CASSQGTGGIYEQYF
NA,TRBJ1-3,16,NA,TRBV9,TGTGCCAGCAGCGTAGAAGGAGGGAACGGCGGAAACACCATATATTTT,CASSVEGGNGGNTIYF
once,TRBJ1-3,15,TRBD1,TRBV30,TGTGCCTGGAGTCCTGGGACAGGGGCCGGAAACACCATATATTTT,CAWSPGTGAGNTIYF
once,TRBJ2-7,12,TRBD2,TRBV5-4,TGTGCCAGCAGCGTAGCGGGCCTACCGGGGTACTTC,CASSVAGLPGYF
NA,TRBJ2-7,14,NA,TRBV10-2,TGCGCCAGCAACGGAGTTGGAGGTTCCTACGAGCAGTACTTC,CASNGVGGSYEQYF
NA,TRBJ1-4,15,TRBD1,TRBV4-2,TGTGCCAGCAGTGTCCCCGGGACAGTGAGTGAAAAACTGTTTTTT,CASSVPGTVSEKLFF
NA,TRBJ2-1,20,NA,TRBV5-1,TGCGCCAGCAGCTTGTATCTACGGAGGCGTACGGGGGACCCAAACAATGAGCAGTTCTTC,CASSLYLRRRTGDPNNEQFF
few,TRBJ1-5,16,NA,TRBV7-5,TGTGCCAGGTGGTATGGGCCGGTCCCTAGCAATCAGCCCCAGCATTTT,CARWYGPVPSNQPQHF
NA,TRBJ2-5,14,TRBD1,TRBV7-2,TGTGCCAGCAGCTCCGGGGACAGCCGGGAGACCCAGTACTTC,CASSSGDSRETQYF
NA,TRBJ1-5,18,TRBD1,TRBV6-1,TGTGCCAGCAGTGAACTCTTAACAGGGGTTTTTAGCAATCAGCCCCAGCATTTT,CASSELLTGVFSNQPQHF
NA,TRBJ1-3,14,NA,TRBV6-1,TGTGCCAGCAGTGAATTTGGCGGTGGAAACACCATATATTTT,CASSEFGGGNTIYF
NA,TRBJ2-1,15,NA,TRBV7-2,TGTGCCAGCAGCTTAGATGAAACCGGGAGTCGAGAGCAGTTCTTC,CASSLDETGSREQFF
NA,TRBJ2-7,13,TRBD1,TRBV28,TGTGCCAGCTGGACAGGGGGCTCCTACGAGCAGTACTTC,CASWTGGSYEQYF
NA,TRBJ2-1,13,TRBD2,TRBV10-1,TGCGCCAGCAGTGGGGGACTAGGAGGTGAGCAGTTCTTC,CASSGGLGGEQFF
NA,TRBJ2-5,14,TRBD2,TRBV10-3,TGTGCCATCAGTGACCAGCGGGAGGTCGAGACCCAGTACTTC,CAISDQREVETQYF
few,TRBJ1-4,16,TRBD1,TRBV19,TGTGCCAGTAGTCGGACAGGGCGGGGGTCATGGGAAAAACTGTTTTTT,CASSRTGRGSWEKLFF
NA,TRBJ2-1,13,NA,TRBV27,TGTGCCAGCAGCCCAGGGGAGTGGAATGAGCAGTTCTTC,CASSPGEWNEQFF
NA,TRBJ2-7,17,TRBD1,TRBV10-1,TGCGCCAGCAGTGAGTCCACCGGGACAGGGAATACCTACGAGCAGTACTTC,CASSESTGTGNTYEQYF
NA,TRBJ2-2,15,TRBD2,TRBV2,TGTGCCAGCACCCTGGGACTAGCGGGCACCGGGGAGCTGTTTTTT,CASTLGLAGTGELFF
NA,TRBJ2-2,15,TRBD1,TRBV2,TGTGCCAGCAGTGTAGACAGGGCGAACACCGGGGAGCTGTTTTTT,CASSVDRANTGELFF
NA,TRBJ1-6,13,NA,TRBV27,TGTGCCAGCAGTTCCCCGGCGGGGTCACCCCTCCACTTT,CASSSPAGSPLHF
NA,TRBJ2-7,13,TRBD1,TRBV7-9,TGTGCCAGCAGCCGGGACAGGGGCTACGAGCAGTACTTC,CASSRDRGYEQYF
NA,TRBJ2-6,17,TRBD1,TRBV5-1,TGCGCCAGCAGCCTATCCGGGACAGCCGCCGGGGCCAACGTCCTGACTTTC,CASSLSGTAAGANVLTF
NA,TRBJ2-7,13,NA,TRBV11-2,TGTGCCAGCAGCTTACGACAGCACTACGAGCAGTACTTC,CASSLRQHYEQYF
NA,TRBJ2-7,15,NA,TRBV6-5,TGTGCCAGCAGTTACTCGGCCAGACAACCCTACGAGCAGTACTTC,CASSYSARQPYEQYF
NA,TRBJ2-2,15,TRBD2,TRBV5-4,TGTGCCAGCAGCCCCCTAGTGGGAGGGACCGGGGAGCTGTTTTTT,CASSPLVGGTGELFF
NA,TRBJ2-7,13,NA,TRBV29-1,TGCAGCTTCTCTCGGGAGTCCCCCTACGAGCAGTACTTC,CSFSRESPYEQYF
NA,TRBJ2-1,17,NA,TRBV5-1,TGCGCCAGCAGCCTGTTGTCCGGGACTGGGCTAATGGTTGAGCAGTTCTTC,CASSLLSGTGLMVEQFF
NA,TRBJ2-5,14,NA,TRBV5-1,TGCGCCAGCAGCCCGGCAGGGATCCAAGAGACCCAGTACTTC,CASSPAGIQETQYF
NA,TRBJ2-1,16,NA,TRBV5-1,TGCGCCAGCAGCTCTTTACCGGGGGTCTCCTACAATGAGCAGTTCTTC,CASSSLPGVSYNEQFF
NA,TRBJ1-5,13,TRBD1,TRBV6-5,TGTGCCAGCAGTATGGACAGGGATCAGCCCCAGCATTTT,CASSMDRDQPQHF
few,TRBJ1-1,12,NA,TRBV6-6,TGTGCCAGCACTCCGGGGGGCACTGAAGCTTTCTTT,CASTPGGTEAFF
NA,TRBJ1-5,13,NA,TRBV28,TGTGCCAGCTACTCGTCCATCAATCAGCCCCAGCATTTT,CASYSSINQPQHF